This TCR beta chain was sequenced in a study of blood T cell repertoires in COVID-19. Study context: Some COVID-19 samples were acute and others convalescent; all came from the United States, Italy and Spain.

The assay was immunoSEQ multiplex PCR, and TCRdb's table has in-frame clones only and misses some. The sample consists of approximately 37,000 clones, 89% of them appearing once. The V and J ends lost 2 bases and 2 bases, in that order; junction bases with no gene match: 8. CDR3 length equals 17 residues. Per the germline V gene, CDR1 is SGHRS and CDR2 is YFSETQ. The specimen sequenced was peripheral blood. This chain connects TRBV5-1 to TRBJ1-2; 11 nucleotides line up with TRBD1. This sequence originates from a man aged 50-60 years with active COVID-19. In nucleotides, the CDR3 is TGCGCCAGCAGCTTTCGGACAGGGGGCGAAGGAAACTATGGCTACACCTTC. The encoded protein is CASSFRTGGEGNYGYTF.